The 8 T cell receptor beta chains below all came from one sample that was sequenced in a study of breast tumors, draining lymph nodes, adjacent tissues. Breast cancer patients provided tissue from their axillary draining lymph nodes. TCRdb called the multiplex PCR reads again in MiXCR, with one record for every CDR3 protein. Here the sample spans 200,000 to 250,000 distinct CDR3 sequences, approximately 31% being singletons. The specimen sequenced was axillary lymph node tissue. Every receptor here comes from a female donor with breast cancer. Some clones in this sample may be carry-over from other donors' samples.

This clonotype turned up a few times. A much larger clone is a single base away; this may be a read error. The J gene is TRBJ2-3, the V gene TRBV4-3; D gene unclear. This CDR3 has 14 amino acids. Trimming removed 0 bases from V and 4 bases from J, with 8 bases in between. Germline CDR1 LGHNA, CDR2 YSLEER. This CDR3 is CASSQDLKADTQYF. Written as DNA, the CDR3 is TGCGCCAGCAGCCAAGATCTTAAGGCAGATACGCAGTATTTT.

This clonotype has a count of ten or more. The V call is TRBV16, the J call TRBJ2-7, with D perhaps matching TRBD1 or TRBD2 (5 bases each). The CDR3 loop spans 13 amino acids. The V gene's germline CDR1 is KGHSY and CDR2 FQNENV. The V end lost 4 bases, the J end lost 1 base, and 8 bases lay between the germline ends. The DNA for the CDR3 is TGTGCCAGCAGCCGGGACCGGTCCTACGAGCAGTACTTC. Its translation is CASSRDRSYEQYF. Full variable domain (missing parts from reference TRBV16 and TRBJ2-7): GEEVAQTPKHLVRGEGQKAKLYCAPIKGHSYVFWYQQVLKNEFKFLISFQNENVFDETGMPKERFSAKCLPNSPCSLEIQATKLEDSAVYFCASSRDRSYEQYFGPGTRLTVT.

This clonotype occurred many times. The CDR3 here is CAISEELGRGSQETQYF. The CDR3 bases are TGTGCCATCAGTGAGGAACTTGGAAGGGGCAGCCAAGAGACCCAGTACTTC. The chain couples TRBV10-3 to TRBJ2-5; tentative D call: TRBD1 (5 bases). Germline V CDR1 and CDR2: ENHRY, SYGVKD. V lost 2 bases, J lost 1 base, and 17 bases lay in between. This CDR3 is built from 17 residues.

There are many counts of this clonotype. V is TRBV7-2 and J is TRBJ2-1; TRBD1 or TRBD2 may be the D gene (5 bases each). Trimming shortened V by 5 bases and J by 6 bases, and 23 bases separated the two germline ends. CDR3 length equals 17 residues. Germline V CDR1 and CDR2: SGHTA, FQGNSA. In nucleotides, the CDR3 is TGTGCCAGCAGCCATCAACCGGGTTCCGGGGCCCTCAATGAGCAGTTCTTC. The encoded protein is CASSHQPGSGALNEQFF.

The V call is TRBV5-5, the J call TRBJ2-1, with 11 bases fitting TRBD1. The CDR3 is made up of 12 amino acids. Germline loops: CDR1 SGHKS, CDR2 YYEKEE (reference sequence). With 1 base clipped from V and 16 bases from J, the junction kept 4 bases outside the gene matches. The DNA for the CDR3 is TGTGCCAGCAGCTTGATGGACAGGGGGCAATTCTTC. This encodes CASSLMDRGQFF.

Worth noting for this clonotype: This may come from a read error, since a much larger clone is one base off. The gene calls are TRBV5-1 and TRBJ2-5; the D gene is possibly TRBD1 (6 bases). Germline V CDR1 and CDR2: SGHRS, YFSETQ. This CDR3 has 13 amino acids. CDR3 region: CAGSLGHQETQYF. As DNA, the CDR3 is TGCGCCGGCAGCCTGGGACATCAAGAGACCCAGTACTTC.

This clonotype was found many times. This chain connects TRBV18 to TRBJ2-7; maybe TRBD2 (5 bases). V was cut by 3 bases and J by 3 bases, with 9 bases left in between. Germline CDR1 KGHSH, CDR2 LQKENI. This CDR3 is 13 amino acids long. In nucleotides, the CDR3 is TGTGCCAGCTCACCCGTCGGGGACTACGAGCAGTACTTC. Encoded protein: CASSPVGDYEQYF.

Notes on this clonotype: Since a much larger clone is just one base distant, this may be a read error. The chain joins TRBV6-5 to TRBJ2-5; maybe TRBD2 (6 bases). The V and J ends lost 8 bases and 5 bases respectively, with 15 bases between them. From germline, CDR1 is MNHEY and CDR2 SVGAGI. The CDR3 runs to 13 residues. In DNA, the CDR3 is TGTGCCAGCCGTCTGGAGGCGGGGGAGACCCAGTACTTC. As protein: CASRLEAGETQYF.